Here is one T cell receptor beta chain with its context. What it recognizes is unknown. The source of the sample is a study of blood T cells in healthy people across ages. Study-level findings and limits: Changes in expanded clonotypes were possibly confounded, as the CMV status of donors was unknown.

Using a J-beta primer mix together with a sample-barcoded 5' primer, a second PCR was run for about 6 to 11 cycles. TCRdb processed the 5' RACE reads anew with MiXCR; each CDR3 protein has one entry. The table shows hundreds of thousands of distinct CDR3 sequences, with approximately 52% occurring only once. Germline CDR1 SQVTM, CDR2 ANQGSEA. V was shortened by 4 bases and J by 0 bases, with 9 bases between the two germline ends. This CDR3 has 13 residues. The sequenced sample was blood. The V and J genes are TRBV29-1 and TRBJ1-1, with D perhaps matching TRBD1 (6 bases). The TCR was taken from a woman at least 80 years old in good health. The CDR3, as DNA: TGCAGCGTTGCAGGGGTCATGAACACTGAAGCTTTCTTT. Translating it yields CSVAGVMNTEAFF.